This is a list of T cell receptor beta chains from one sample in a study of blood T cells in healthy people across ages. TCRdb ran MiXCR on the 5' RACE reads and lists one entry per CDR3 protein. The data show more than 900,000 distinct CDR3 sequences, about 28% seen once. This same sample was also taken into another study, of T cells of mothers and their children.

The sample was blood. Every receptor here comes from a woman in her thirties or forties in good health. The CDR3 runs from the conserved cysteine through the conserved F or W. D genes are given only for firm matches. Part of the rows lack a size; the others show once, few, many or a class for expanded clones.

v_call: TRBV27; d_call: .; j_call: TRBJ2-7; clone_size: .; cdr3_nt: TGTGCCAGGCCCCCTTGGGGACCTATGAGACCCTCTACGGTGGGACAGTACTTC; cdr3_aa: CARPPWGPMRPSTVGQYF
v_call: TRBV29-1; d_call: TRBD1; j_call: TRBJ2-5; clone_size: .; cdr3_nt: TGCAGCGTTGAAGAACACCTGGGACAGGGCGAGACCCGGTACTTC; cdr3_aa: CSVEEHLGQGETRYF
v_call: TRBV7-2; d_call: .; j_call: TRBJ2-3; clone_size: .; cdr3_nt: TGTGCCAGCAGCTTACAGGCCTCACCGACCACAGATACGCAGTATTTT; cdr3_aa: CASSLQASPTTDTQYF
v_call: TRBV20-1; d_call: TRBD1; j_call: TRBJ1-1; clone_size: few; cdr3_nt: TGCAGTGCAAGATCTCCCGGGACAGTTAACACTGAAGCTTTCTTT; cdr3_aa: CSARSPGTVNTEAFF
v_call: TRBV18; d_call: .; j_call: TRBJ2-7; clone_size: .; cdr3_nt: TGTGCCAGCTCCGCGGGCGGGACACCCTACGAGCAGTACTTC; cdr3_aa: CASSAGGTPYEQYF
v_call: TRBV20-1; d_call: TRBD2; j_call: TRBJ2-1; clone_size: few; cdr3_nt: TGCAGTGCAACGCCCGAACCGGGACTAGCGGGGTTTTACAATGAGCAGTTCTTC; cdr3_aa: CSATPEPGLAGFYNEQFF
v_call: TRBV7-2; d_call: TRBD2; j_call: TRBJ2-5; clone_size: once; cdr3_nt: TGTGCCGGCAGCTTACTAGCGGGGGAGCAGTACTTC; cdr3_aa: CAGSLLAGEQYF
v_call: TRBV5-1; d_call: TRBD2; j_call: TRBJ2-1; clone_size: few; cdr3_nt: TGCGCCAGCAGCTCCTACTCCGGGACTAGCGGGCGCCAGGGGTTCTTC; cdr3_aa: CASSSYSGTSGRQGFF
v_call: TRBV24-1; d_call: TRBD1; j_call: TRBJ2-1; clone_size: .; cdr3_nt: TGTGCCACCAGTGATACTGGGACAGGGGGTTCAAGTGAGCAGTTCTTC; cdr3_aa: CATSDTGTGGSSEQFF
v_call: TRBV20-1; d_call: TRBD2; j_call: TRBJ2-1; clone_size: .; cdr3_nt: TGCAGTGCAGTAGATTCGACGGGGGGGGGTGAGCAGTTCTTC; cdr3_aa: CSAVDSTGGGEQFF
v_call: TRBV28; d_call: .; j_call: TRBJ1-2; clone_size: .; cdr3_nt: TGTGCCAGCACGAAGGCGGGGTATGGGTATGGCTACACCTTC; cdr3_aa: CASTKAGYGYGYTF
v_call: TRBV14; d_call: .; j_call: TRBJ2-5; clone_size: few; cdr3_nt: TGTGCCAGCAGCCAAGAGTGGGGGAATAAAAGGGAGACCCAGTACTTC; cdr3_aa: CASSQEWGNKRETQYF
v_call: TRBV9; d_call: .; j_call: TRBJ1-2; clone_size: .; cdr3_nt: TGTGCCAGCAGCTCCCATGAGGGGATCCGAGGCTACACCTTC; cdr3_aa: CASSSHEGIRGYTF
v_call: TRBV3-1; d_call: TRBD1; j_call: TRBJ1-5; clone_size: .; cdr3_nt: TGTGCCAGCAACCAAGGGGGACAGGGAGATCAGCCCCAGCATTTT; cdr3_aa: CASNQGGQGDQPQHF
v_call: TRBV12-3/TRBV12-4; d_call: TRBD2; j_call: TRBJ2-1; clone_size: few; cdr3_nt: TGTGCCAGCAGTTTGACTAGCGGGGGGGCCAGGACCTACAATGAGCAGTTCTTC; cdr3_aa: CASSLTSGGARTYNEQFF
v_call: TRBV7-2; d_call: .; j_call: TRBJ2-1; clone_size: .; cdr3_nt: TGTGCCAGCAGCTCTATGGCTGGGGAGCAGTTCTTC; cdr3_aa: CASSSMAGEQFF
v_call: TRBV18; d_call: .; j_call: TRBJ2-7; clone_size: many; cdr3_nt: TGTGCCAGCTCACCTCGGCACAGGGATGTCTACGAGCAGTACTTC; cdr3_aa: CASSPRHRDVYEQYF
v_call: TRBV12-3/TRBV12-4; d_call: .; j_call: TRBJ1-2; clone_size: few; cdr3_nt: TGTGCCAGCGGTTTCTGGGGGGCTATCGACTATGGCTACACCTTC; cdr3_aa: CASGFWGAIDYGYTF
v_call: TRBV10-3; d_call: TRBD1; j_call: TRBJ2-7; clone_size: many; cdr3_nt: TGTGCCATCGGGACAGGGGGTAGCTCCTACGAGCAGTACTTC; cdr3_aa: CAIGTGGSSYEQYF
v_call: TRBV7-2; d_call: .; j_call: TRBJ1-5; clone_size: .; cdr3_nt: TGTGCCAGCAGCTTAGTGCTCGGAGACAATCAGCCCCAGCATTTT; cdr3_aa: CASSLVLGDNQPQHF
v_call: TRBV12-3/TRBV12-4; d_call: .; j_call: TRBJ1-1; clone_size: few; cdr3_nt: TGTGCCAGCAGTTTAATCAGGGCCACTGAAGCTTTCTTT; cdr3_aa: CASSLIRATEAFF
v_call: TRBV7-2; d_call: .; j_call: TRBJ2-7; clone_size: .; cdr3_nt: TGTGCCAGCAGCTTAGCAGCGACTAGAGTGAACGAGCAGTACTTC; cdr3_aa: CASSLAATRVNEQYF
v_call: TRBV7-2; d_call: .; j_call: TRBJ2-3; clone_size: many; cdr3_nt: TGTGCCAGCAGCTTGGGGCCCAGCACAGATACGCAGTATTTT; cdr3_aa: CASSLGPSTDTQYF
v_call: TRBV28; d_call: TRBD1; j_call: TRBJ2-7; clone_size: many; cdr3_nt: TGTGCCAGCAGTCCACCGACAGGGAGCTCCTACGAGCAGTACTTC; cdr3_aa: CASSPPTGSSYEQYF
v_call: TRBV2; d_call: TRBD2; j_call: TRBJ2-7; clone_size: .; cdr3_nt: TGTGCCAGCAAGTGGGCGAGCGGGGGGGCCAATGAGCAGTACTTC; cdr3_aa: CASKWASGGANEQYF
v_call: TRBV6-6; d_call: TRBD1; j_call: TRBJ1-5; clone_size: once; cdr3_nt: TGTGCCAGCAGTTACTCGGACAGGGGGGGTGAAGGGTGGCCCCAGCATTTT; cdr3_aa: CASSYSDRGGEGWPQHF
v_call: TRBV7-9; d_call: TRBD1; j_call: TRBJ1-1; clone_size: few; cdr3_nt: TGTGCCAGCAGCGTAACTACAGGGGGCCCTGAAGCTTTCTTT; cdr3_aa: CASSVTTGGPEAFF
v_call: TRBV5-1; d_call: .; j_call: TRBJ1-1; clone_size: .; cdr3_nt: TGCGCCAGCAGCTTGATGGGGGCTGGGAACACTGAAGCTTTCTTT; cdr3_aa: CASSLMGAGNTEAFF
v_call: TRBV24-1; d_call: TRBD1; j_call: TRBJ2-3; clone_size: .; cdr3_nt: TGTGCCACCAGTGATCGAAAACAGGGGGCATTCAGGGATACGCAGTATTTT; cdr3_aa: CATSDRKQGAFRDTQYF
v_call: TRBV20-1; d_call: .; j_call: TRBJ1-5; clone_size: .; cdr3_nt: TGCAGTGCTACCGATCCCCGGCAGGGTGGCAATCAGCCCCAGCATTTT; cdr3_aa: CSATDPRQGGNQPQHF
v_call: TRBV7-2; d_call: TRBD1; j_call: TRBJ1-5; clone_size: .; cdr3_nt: TGTGCCAGCAGCTTCCGAGTCCCGGGACAGGGGACCAATCAGCCCCAGCATTTT; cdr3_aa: CASSFRVPGQGTNQPQHF
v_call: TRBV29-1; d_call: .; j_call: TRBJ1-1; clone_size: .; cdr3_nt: TGCAGCGCCCACGCGATGGACAGCACTGAAGCTTTCTTT; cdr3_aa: CSAHAMDSTEAFF
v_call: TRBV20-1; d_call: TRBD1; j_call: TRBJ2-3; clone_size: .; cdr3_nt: TGCAGTGCTACGATGACAGGGCCCACAGATACGCAGTATTTT; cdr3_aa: CSATMTGPTDTQYF
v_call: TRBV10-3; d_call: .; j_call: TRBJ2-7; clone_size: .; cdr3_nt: TGTGCCATCAGTGGGACGGTCTCCTACGAGCAGTACTTC; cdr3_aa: CAISGTVSYEQYF
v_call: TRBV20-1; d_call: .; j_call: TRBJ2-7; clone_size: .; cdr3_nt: TGCAGTGCTACAACGCCCACAGGGAAGGGACTATACGAGCAGTACTTC; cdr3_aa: CSATTPTGKGLYEQYF
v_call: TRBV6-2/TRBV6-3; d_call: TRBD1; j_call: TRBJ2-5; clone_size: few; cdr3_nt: TGTGCCAGCAGTTACCAAAGGAAGGGACAGGGGGCCCGCCAAGAGACCCAGTACTTC; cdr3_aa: CASSYQRKGQGARQETQYF
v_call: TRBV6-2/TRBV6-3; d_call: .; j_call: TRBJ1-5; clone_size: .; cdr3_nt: TGTGCCAGCAGTCAGGAGGGGATAAGTAATCAGCCCCAGCATTTT; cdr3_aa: CASSQEGISNQPQHF
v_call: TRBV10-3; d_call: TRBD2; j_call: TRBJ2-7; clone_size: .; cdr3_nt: TGTGCCATCAGTGAGTCCGGCGGGGGAACCTACGAGCAGTACTTC; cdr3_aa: CAISESGGGTYEQYF
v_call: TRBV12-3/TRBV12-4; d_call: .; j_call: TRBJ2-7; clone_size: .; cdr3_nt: TGTGCCAGCAGCCAAGGGGCAAAACTCTACGAGCAGTACTTC; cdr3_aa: CASSQGAKLYEQYF
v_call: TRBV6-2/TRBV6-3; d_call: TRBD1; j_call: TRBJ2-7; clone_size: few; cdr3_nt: TGTGTCAGCAGTAAGGACAGGGACATCTACGAGCAGTACTTC; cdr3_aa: CVSSKDRDIYEQYF
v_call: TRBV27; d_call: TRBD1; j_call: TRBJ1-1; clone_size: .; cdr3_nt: TGTGCCAGCAGTCCGAACCCGGGACAGGGGGTCCGAGAAGCTTTCTTT; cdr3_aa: CASSPNPGQGVREAFF
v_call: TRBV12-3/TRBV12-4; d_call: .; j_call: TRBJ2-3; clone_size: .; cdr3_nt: TGTGCCAGCAGTTTACGACCAGGGGATACGCAGTATTTT; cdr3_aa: CASSLRPGDTQYF
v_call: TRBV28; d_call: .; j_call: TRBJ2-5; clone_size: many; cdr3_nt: TGTGCCAGCAGTTTAATTCCTCCCCTGGGGACCCAGTACTTC; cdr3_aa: CASSLIPPLGTQYF
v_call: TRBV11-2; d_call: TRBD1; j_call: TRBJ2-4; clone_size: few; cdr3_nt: TGTGCCAGCAGCCAGCCGGGGACAGGGGGCGCTTCCTACAATGAGCAGTACTTC; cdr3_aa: CASSQPGTGGASYNEQYF
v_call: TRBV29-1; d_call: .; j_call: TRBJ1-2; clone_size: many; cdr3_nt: TGCAGCGCCCTACCCTCAAACTATGGCTACACCTTC; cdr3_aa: CSALPSNYGYTF
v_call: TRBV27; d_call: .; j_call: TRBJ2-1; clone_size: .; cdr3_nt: TGTGCCAGCAGTTTCGGCACCGCCTACGAGCAGTTCTTC; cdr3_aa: CASSFGTAYEQFF
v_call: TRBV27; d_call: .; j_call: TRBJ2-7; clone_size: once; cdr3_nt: TGTGCCAGCAGTTTACGAGGACCGTCCTACGAGCAGTACTTC; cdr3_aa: CASSLRGPSYEQYF
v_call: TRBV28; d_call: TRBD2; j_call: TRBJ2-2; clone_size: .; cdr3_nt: TGTGCCAGCACCATAAGGGCGGGGGCCGGGGAGCTGTTTTTT; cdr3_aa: CASTIRAGAGELFF
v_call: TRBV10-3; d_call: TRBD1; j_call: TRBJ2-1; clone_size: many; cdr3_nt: TGTGCCATCACCACCGGGACAGGGGTGAATGAGCAGTTCTTC; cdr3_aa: CAITTGTGVNEQFF
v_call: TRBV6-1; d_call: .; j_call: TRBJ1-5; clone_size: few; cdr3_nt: TGTGCCAGCAGTGAAGCGCGGAGAGGGGTACGGCCCCAGCATTTT; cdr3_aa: CASSEARRGVRPQHF
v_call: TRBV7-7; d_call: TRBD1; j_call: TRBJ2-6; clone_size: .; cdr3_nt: TGTGCTAGCAGACCTAAGGACAGGGGAGGTCCTGGGGCCAACGTCCTGACTTTC; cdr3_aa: CASRPKDRGGPGANVLTF
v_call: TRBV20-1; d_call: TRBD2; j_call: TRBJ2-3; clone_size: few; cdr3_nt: TGCAGTGCTAGAGAGCCACTAGCGGTCACCACCTATACGCAGTATTTT; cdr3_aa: CSAREPLAVTTYTQYF
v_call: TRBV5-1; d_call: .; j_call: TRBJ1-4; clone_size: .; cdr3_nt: TGCGCCAGCAGCTCCCTCCCCCAGGCAACTAATGAAAAACTGTGTTTT; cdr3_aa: CASSSLPQATNEKLCF
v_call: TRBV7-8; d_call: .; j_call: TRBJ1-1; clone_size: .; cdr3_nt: TGTGCCAGCAGCCCCGGGGGGGGCGGAGGAGCTTTCTTT; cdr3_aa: CASSPGGGGGAFF
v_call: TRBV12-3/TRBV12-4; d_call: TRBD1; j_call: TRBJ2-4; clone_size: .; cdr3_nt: TGTGCCAGCAGTTTAATGGGACAGAAAAACATTCAGTACTTC; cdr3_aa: CASSLMGQKNIQYF
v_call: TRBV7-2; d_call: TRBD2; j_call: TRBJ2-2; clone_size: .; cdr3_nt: TGTGCCAGCAGCTTAGTGTTAGCGGGGCGGAAGGCCGGGGAGCTATTTTTT; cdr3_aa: CASSLVLAGRKAGELFF
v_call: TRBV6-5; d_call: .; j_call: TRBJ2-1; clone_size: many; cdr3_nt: TGTGCCAGCAGTTACGAGGCCCCACCAGGGAACGCCAGGGTTGAGCAGTTCTTC; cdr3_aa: CASSYEAPPGNARVEQFF
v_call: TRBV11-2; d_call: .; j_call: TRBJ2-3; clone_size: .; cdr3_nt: TGTGCCAGCAGCCCATATAGCGCAGATACGCAGTATTTT; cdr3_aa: CASSPYSADTQYF